Many counts were recorded for the clone carrying this T cell receptor beta chain. What it binds is unknown. Amplifying from RNA transcripts, the study obtained TCR beta CDR3 regions. RT-PCR was first run with HTBI primers, then multiplex PCR in a second round. TCRdb ran MiXCR on the multiplex PCR reads and lists one entry per CDR3 protein. This table has 650,000 to 800,000 distinct CDR3 sequences, roughly two fifths appearing once. The data originate from a study of Graves' ophthalmopathy and Graves' hyperthyroidism. Study-level points and caveats: In blood appeared most of the expanded thyroid clonotypes whose frequency exceeded 0.001. The 13-signature model separated ophthalmopathy from stable hyperthyroidism at 85% to 90% sensitivity and around 81% specificity.

Uncontrolled infections, pregnancy, lactation or other autoimmune diseases led to patient exclusion. Orbital computed tomography, together with clinical symptoms, serum thyroxine, TRAb and thyroid ultrasound, was used for diagnosis. V was pared by 5 bases and J by 1 base, with 17 bases between. This CDR3 has 16 amino acids. V is TRBV12-3 or TRBV12-4 and J is TRBJ1-2; D perhaps matches TRBD1 (6 bases). The receptor was derived from an adult man with Graves' ophthalmopathy. Sequencing input: peripheral blood. In DNA form, the CDR3 reads TGTGCCAGCAGTCCATCCTCAGGGGCTAATAACTATGGCTACACCTTC. The encoded protein is CASSPSSGANNYGYTF.